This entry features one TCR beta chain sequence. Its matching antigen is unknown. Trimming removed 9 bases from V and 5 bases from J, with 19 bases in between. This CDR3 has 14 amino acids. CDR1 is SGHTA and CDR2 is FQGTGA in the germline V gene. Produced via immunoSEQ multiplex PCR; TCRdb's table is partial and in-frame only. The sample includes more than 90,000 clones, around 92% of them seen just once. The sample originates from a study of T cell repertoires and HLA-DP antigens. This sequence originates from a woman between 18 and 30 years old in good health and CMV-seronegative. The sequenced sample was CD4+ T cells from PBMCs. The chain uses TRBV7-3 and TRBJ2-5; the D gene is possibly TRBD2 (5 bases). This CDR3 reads CASSRGPLPETQYF. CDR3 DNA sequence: TGTGCCAGTTCTAGAGGGCCCCTTCCGGAGACCCAGTACTTC.